Below, one T cell receptor beta chain is given with its context. At one of its ends the junction is not consistent with the germline gene, which may arise from a read error. Germline V gene lookup returns CDR1 SEHNR and CDR2 FQNEAQ (reference sequence). The CDR3 loop spans 12 amino acids. These data originate in a study of OX40 agonist ivuxolimab in advanced cancers. About the research overall: Ivuxolimab is an agonistic anti-OX40 (CD134) antibody, and patients were treated with it.

The repertoire was sequenced with immunoSEQ multiplex PCR; TCRdb's copy has only in-frame clones and lacks some. The sample carries approximately 50,000 clones, 85% to 90% recorded once. The sequence was obtained from an adult with an advanced solid tumor such as melanoma, head and neck, liver or kidney cancer. The gene calls are TRBV7-9 and TRBJ2-3; 9 bases align to TRBD2. This specimen was CD4+ or CD8+ T cells sorted from blood, taken in a trial of the OX40 agonist ivuxolimab. The CDR3 protein is CASSFEREARDF. The CDR3 nucleotides read TGTGCCAGCAGCTTCGAGCGGGAGGCCCGGGATTTT.